This TCR beta chain stems from a study of shared T cell receptors in the human thymus. The data were produced by immunoSEQ multiplex PCR, yet TCRdb's version contains in-frame clones alone and is incomplete. The sample includes hundreds of thousands of clones, around 87% seen only once; the top ten take about 0.0094%. This clone was seen a single time. The CDR3 spans 13 residues. V was pared by 5 bases and J by 6 bases, with 6 bases of the junction left unmatched. CDR1 is MDHEN and CDR2 is SYDVKM in the germline V gene. These data were also reused for a study on human thymus T cells.

The receptor's source is a boy under two years old with a congenital heart defect. Input material: thymocytes. V is TRBV28 and J is TRBJ2-7, with 8 bases aligning to TRBD2. The CDR3 DNA reads TGTGCCAGCAGTCCTAGCGGGTCTAGCGAGCAGTACTTC. Residues: CASSPSGSSEQYF.